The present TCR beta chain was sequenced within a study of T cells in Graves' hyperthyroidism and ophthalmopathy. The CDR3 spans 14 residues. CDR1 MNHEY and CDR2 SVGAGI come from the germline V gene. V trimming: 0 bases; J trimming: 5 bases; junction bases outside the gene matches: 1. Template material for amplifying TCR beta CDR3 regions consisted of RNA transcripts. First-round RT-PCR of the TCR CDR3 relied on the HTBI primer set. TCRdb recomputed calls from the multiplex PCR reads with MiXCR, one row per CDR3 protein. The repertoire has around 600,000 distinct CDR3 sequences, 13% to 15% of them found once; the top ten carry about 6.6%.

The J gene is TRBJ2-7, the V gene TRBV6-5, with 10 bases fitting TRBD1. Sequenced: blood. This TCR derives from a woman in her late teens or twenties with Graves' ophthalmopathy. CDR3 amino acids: CASSYSGTGDEQYF. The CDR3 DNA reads TGTGCCAGCAGTTACTCTGGGACAGGGGACGAGCAGTACTTC.